Each of the 8 T cell receptor beta chains below was sequenced from the same sample in a study of vaccination effects on CD4 cells after COVID-19. Their target antigens are unknown. Sequencing used immunoSEQ multiplex PCR; TCRdb keeps in-frame clones, though not all of them. The sample shows over 45,000 clones, approximately 70% of them seen only once. ViraFEST expansion of antigen-specific CD4+ T cells with viral peptide pools preceded sequencing. The authors isolated CD4+ T cells after less than eleven days of culture. Vaccine recipients had no previous SARS-CoV-2 infection; their nucleocapsid antibodies were negative. The material was CD4+ T cells from PBMCs cultured with SARS-CoV-2 spike peptides, obtained before COVID-19 vaccination. Receptors originate from a human donor who received a COVID-19 vaccine.

This clone occurred a few times. The chain joins TRBV28 to TRBJ1-3; TRBD1 is a possible D gene (6 bases). Germline values: CDR1 MDHEN, CDR2 SYDVKM. This CDR3 is built from 14 residues. Trimming left V 3 bases short and J 4 bases short, with 10 bases between. Here the CDR3 DNA reads TGTGCCAGCAGTTTTGGGGGCTACGGAAACACCATATATTTT. Translating it yields CASSFGGYGNTIYF.

The chain employs TRBV2 and TRBJ2-6; TRBD1 aligns across 7 bases. Per the germline V gene, CDR1 is SNHLY and CDR2 is FYNNEI. Trimming at V came to 5 bases and at J to 2 bases, leaving 3 bases not matched to a gene. This CDR3 comprises 15 residues. In nucleotides, the CDR3 is TGTGCCAGCAGTCTTACAGGGGCTGGGGCCAACGTCCTGACTTTC. Translating it yields CASSLTGAGANVLTF.

The V call is TRBV6-1, the J call TRBJ1-2; maybe TRBD1 (6 bases). Germline CDR1 reads MNHNS; CDR2 reads SASEGT. The CDR3 has 12 amino acids. V was shortened by 2 bases and J by 5 bases, with 6 bases between the two germline ends. The CDR3 protein is CASSEQGYGYTF. The CDR3 coding sequence is TGTGCCAGCAGTGAACAGGGGTATGGCTACACCTTC.

This clone was seen a few times. The sample contains more than one DNA sequence encoding this CDR3. The chain carries TRBV7-2 and TRBJ2-7, with 7 nucleotides matching TRBD2. This CDR3 has 13 amino acids. From germline, CDR1 is SGHTA and CDR2 FQGNSA. V lost 1 base to trimming and J lost 4 bases; unmatched junction nucleotides: 1. For the CDR3, the DNA is TGTGCCAGCAGCTTAGGGCGGGGGTACGAGCAGTACTTC. This gives the protein CASSLGRGYEQYF.

The chain joins TRBV29-1 to TRBJ2-5, with 12 bases aligning to TRBD2. The V segment lost 6 bases and the J segment 1 base; nucleotides outside the gene matches: 9. Per the germline V gene, CDR1 is SQVTM and CDR2 is ANQGSEA. The CDR3 sequence is 16 residues long. The CDR3 nucleotides read TGCAGCGTGGGGAGACTAGCGGGGGTCCCCCAAGAGACCCAGTACTTC. It translates to CSVGRLAGVPQETQYF. The full variable domain, with the rest looked up from reference TRBV29-1 and TRBJ2-5, is SAVISQKPSRDICQRGTSLTIQCQVDSQVTMMFWYRQQPGQSLTLIATANQGSEATYESGFVIDKFPISRPNLTFSTLTVSNMSPEDSSIYLCSVGRLAGVPQETQYFGPGTRLLVL.

V and J are TRBV9 and TRBJ2-1; D remains ambiguous. This CDR3 is built from 15 residues. The germline CDR1 and CDR2 sequences are SGDLS and YYNGEE. V was cut by 2 bases and J by 1 base, with 10 bases left in between. For the CDR3, the DNA is TGTGCCAGCAGCGTGTCCGGGTGGTCCTACAATGAGCAGTTCTTC. As protein: CASSVSGWSYNEQFF.

There are a few counts of this clone. V usage is TRBV28 and J usage is TRBJ2-1; TRBD1 aligns across 9 bases. The V gene end was trimmed by 5 bases and the J gene end by 2 bases; junction bases not matched to a gene: 4. Germline CDR1 MDHEN, CDR2 SYDVKM. There are 15 residues in the CDR3. CDR3 region: CASSPTGGPYNEQFF. The CDR3 DNA follows: TGTGCCAGCAGTCCGACAGGGGGTCCCTACAATGAGCAGTTCTTC.

This clone occurred once. J is TRBJ2-2 and V is TRBV28, with 7 bases that match TRBD2. Germline trimming cut 3 bases from V and 4 bases from J; bases unmatched to any gene: 8. The CDR3 totals 16 residues. Germline V gene sequence: CDR1 MDHEN, CDR2 SYDVKM. The CDR3 here is CASSFWSSGVTGELFF. In nucleotides, the CDR3 is TGTGCCAGCAGTTTTTGGTCTAGCGGCGTCACCGGGGAGCTGTTTTTT. The complete variable domain, with remaining parts taken from reference TRBV28 and TRBJ2-2, reads DVKVTQSSRYLVKRTGEKVFLECVQDMDHENMFWYRQDPGLGLRLIYFSYDVKMKEKGDIPEGYSVSREKKERFSLILESASTNQTSMYLCASSFWSSGVTGELFFGEGSRLTVL.